These 7 T cell receptor beta chains came from one sample sequenced in a study of human T cells and chemical hapten exposure. The time point: pre-sensitization, week 0. Described treatment: therapeutic diphenylcyclopropenone sensitization with weekly scalp DPC. MiXCR was run by TCRdb on the RACE reads, yielding one entry per CDR3 protein. Of more than 250,000 distinct CDR3 sequences in the sample, about 7.7% were seen once. Specimen: whole blood, collected in connection with sensitization to the hapten diphenylcyclopropenone (DPC). The receptors originated from a man between 18 and 29 years old with alopecia areata. Some clones in this sample may be carry-over from other donors' samples.

In this sample, this clonotype turned up a few times. The gene calls are TRBV7-9 and TRBJ1-1; D is undetermined. The V and J ends lost 5 bases and 4 bases respectively, with 26 bases between them. CDR1 and CDR2 from the germline V gene are SEHNR and FQNEAQ (reference sequence). The CDR3 runs 18 residues. The CDR3 loop is CASSLFGRGSAISTEAFF. In nucleotides, the CDR3 is TGTGCCAGCAGCCTTTTCGGGAGAGGGTCTGCTATTAGCACTGAAGCTTTCTTT. Together with reference TRBV7-9 and TRBJ1-1, the CDR3 gives the full variable domain: DTGVSQNPRHKITKRGQNVTFRCDPISEHNRLYWYRQTLGQGPEFLTYFQNEAQLEKSRLLSDRFSAERPKGSFSTLEIQRTEQGDSAMYLCASSLFGRGSAISTEAFFGQGTRLTVV.

This chain links TRBV24-1 with TRBJ1-4; TRBD1 aligns across 10 bases. V dropped 3 bases and J dropped 6; count of bases not matched to a gene: 0. The CDR3 is 14 amino acids. CDR1 is KGHDR and CDR2 is SFDVKD in the germline V gene. CDR3 loop: CATSDGTGDEKLFF. The CDR3 DNA sequence: TGTGCCACCAGTGATGGGACAGGGGATGAAAAACTGTTTTTT.

The sample holds many counts of this clonotype. The chain joins TRBV11-2 to TRBJ1-5; D possibly corresponds to TRBD1 (5 bases). The CDR3 is made up of 15 amino acids. Trimming removed 1 base from V and 4 bases from J, with 11 bases in between. Germline V lookup: CDR1 SGHAT, CDR2 FQNNGV. The CDR3 here is CASSLVGDGNQPQHF. CDR3 coding DNA: TGTGCCAGCAGCTTAGTCGGGGACGGAAATCAGCCCCAGCATTTT.

In its sample, this clonotype was seen a few times. The gene calls are TRBV28 and TRBJ2-3; D gene unclear. Germline CDR1 reads MDHEN; CDR2 reads SYDVKM. The CDR3 extends over 17 amino acids. Trimming removed 0 bases from V and 1 base from J, with 14 bases in between. CDR3 residues: CASSLCRFELCTDTQYF. The CDR3 nucleotides read TGTGCCAGCAGTTTATGCCGGTTTGAACTGTGCACAGATACGCAGTATTTT.

A few counts support this clonotype. This sequence joins TRBV20-1 and TRBJ2-1, with D perhaps assigned TRBD1 or TRBD2 (5 bases each). V dropped 3 bases and J dropped 9 bases, with 9 bases sitting between them. Germline V gene lookup returns CDR1 DFQATT and CDR2 SNEGSKA (reference sequence). CDR3 size: 11 residues. The CDR3 DNA sequence: TGCAGTGCTAGGAGGGGTGGTGAGCAGTTCTTC. This encodes CSARRGGEQFF.

For the CDR3, the DNA is TGTGCCAGCAGCACCCCGAACAGGGGTGAGAACTATGGCTACACCTTC. Its protein product is CASSTPNRGENYGYTF. V is TRBV3-1 and J is TRBJ1-2; 7 nucleotides line up with TRBD1. Germline lookup yields CDR1 LGHDT and CDR2 YNNKEL (reference sequence). Trimming took 5 bases from V and 2 from J; bases not matched to a gene: 11. The CDR3 consists of 16 residues.

This clonotype has only a few counts. The chain couples TRBV4-3 to TRBJ1-1; D might be TRBD1 (6 bases). The CDR3 spans 15 residues. The germline CDR1 and CDR2 sequences are LGHNA and YSLEER. V was pared by 1 base and J by 4 bases, with 13 bases between. CDR3 in amino acids: CASSQVWNRATEAFF. The CDR3 coding sequence is TGCGCCAGCAGCCAAGTGTGGAACAGGGCCACTGAAGCTTTCTTT.